This is a list of T cell receptor beta chains from one sample in a study of blood T cell repertoires in COVID-19. Produced via immunoSEQ multiplex PCR; TCRdb's table is partial and in-frame only. The sample has around 220,000 clones, around four fifths seen once. Sequencing was done on a sample of peripheral blood. These receptors were taken from a woman over 75 with COVID-19, enrolled during active disease. CDR3s include the opening cysteine and the closing phenylalanine or tryptophan. D genes are given only for firm matches. Clone size, where shown, is once, few, many, or a class for clones that have expanded.

size: -
V: TRBV19
D: TRBD1
J: TRBJ2-3
CDR3: CASSIDRVGDTQYF
DNA: TGTGCCAGTAGTATCGACAGGGTGGGGGATACGCAGTATTTT

size: few
V: TRBV7-9
D: -
J: TRBJ1-2
CDR3: CATSAVDGYTF
DNA: TGTGCCACCTCTGCGGTGGATGGCTACACCTTC

size: -
V: TRBV7-9
D: -
J: TRBJ1-4
CDR3: CASSYRASPGFEKLFF
DNA: TGTGCCAGCAGCTACCGGGCCAGTCCAGGGTTTGAAAAACTGTTTTTT

size: -
V: TRBV28
D: -
J: TRBJ2-7
CDR3: CASSKVARNEQYF
DNA: TGTGCCAGCAGTAAGGTAGCGCGGAACGAGCAGTACTTC

size: -
V: TRBV7-8
D: TRBD1
J: TRBJ2-5
CDR3: CASSPDRGKTQYF
DNA: TGTGCCAGCAGCCCGGACAGGGGAAAGACCCAGTACTTC

size: -
V: TRBV2
D: -
J: TRBJ2-7
CDR3: CASSRLSYEQYF
DNA: TGTGCCAGCAGCCGACTCTCCTACGAGCAGTACTTC

size: -
V: TRBV7-9
D: -
J: TRBJ1-5
CDR3: CASSPVGGSNQPQHF
DNA: TGTGCCAGCAGCCCCGTAGGGGGTAGCAATCAGCCCCAGCATTTT

size: few
V: TRBV11-2
D: -
J: TRBJ2-5
CDR3: CASSLIEAYQETQYF
DNA: TGTGCCAGCAGCTTAATAGAGGCGTACCAAGAGACCCAGTACTTC

size: -
V: TRBV6-5
D: TRBD1
J: TRBJ1-1
CDR3: CATTGVVGTEAFF
DNA: TGTGCCACCACAGGGGTGGTGGGCACTGAAGCTTTCTTT

size: few
V: TRBV6-5
D: TRBD1
J: TRBJ1-4
CDR3: CASSPRGPEKLFF
DNA: TGTGCCAGCAGTCCGAGGGGGCCTGAAAAACTGTTTTTT

size: -
V: TRBV27
D: TRBD1
J: TRBJ1-6
CDR3: CASSPGQGSSPLHF
DNA: TGTGCCAGCAGCCCTGGACAGGGTAGTTCACCCCTCCACTTT

size: -
V: TRBV6-2/TRBV6-3
D: TRBD1
J: TRBJ2-5
CDR3: CASSRDSATGTQYF
DNA: TGTGCCAGCAGCCGGGACAGCGCAACAGGGACCCAGTACTTC

size: -
V: TRBV7-3
D: -
J: TRBJ2-3
CDR3: CASSSRGGLTDTQYF
DNA: TGTGCCAGCAGCTCTAGGGGGGGTCTCACAGATACGCAGTATTTT

size: -
V: TRBV18
D: -
J: TRBJ2-3
CDR3: CASSRAGSGTDTQYF
DNA: TGTGCCAGCTCACGGGCCGGGAGTGGTACAGATACGCAGTATTTT

size: -
V: TRBV11-2
D: -
J: TRBJ1-1
CDR3: CASSFSLTEAFF
DNA: TGTGCCAGCAGCTTTTCTCTTACTGAAGCTTTCTTT

size: -
V: TRBV3-1/TRBV3-2
D: TRBD2
J: TRBJ2-7
CDR3: CASSQGSQGLAAYEQYF
DNA: TGTGCCAGCAGCCAAGGCTCTCAGGGACTAGCGGCCTACGAGCAGTACTTC

size: -
V: TRBV5-1
D: TRBD1
J: TRBJ1-2
CDR3: CASSSTTGAYGYTF
DNA: TGCGCCAGCAGCTCGACGACAGGGGCCTATGGCTACACCTTC

size: -
V: TRBV28
D: -
J: TRBJ1-4
CDR3: CASSLWTTTNEKLFF
DNA: TGTGCCAGCAGTTTATGGACAACAACTAATGAAAAACTGTTTTTT

size: -
V: TRBV9
D: TRBD2
J: TRBJ2-1
CDR3: CASSVSGDHYNEQFF
DNA: TGTGCCAGCAGCGTTAGCGGGGACCACTACAATGAGCAGTTCTTC

size: -
V: TRBV27
D: -
J: TRBJ1-2
CDR3: CASSFQRQVASYGYTF
DNA: TGTGCCAGCAGTTTCCAGAGACAGGTCGCTAGCTATGGCTACACCTTC

size: -
V: TRBV5-1
D: -
J: TRBJ1-2
CDR3: CASSLDLVNRGKLGGYTF
DNA: TGCGCCAGCAGCTTGGATTTGGTTAATAGGGGAAAGTTGGGAGGCTACACCTTC

size: few
V: TRBV4-1
D: TRBD1
J: TRBJ1-1
CDR3: CASSHSRGQNTEAFF
DNA: TGCGCCAGCAGCCACAGCAGGGGGCAAAACACTGAAGCTTTCTTT

size: -
V: TRBV7-9
D: TRBD1
J: TRBJ1-3
CDR3: CASSSPGTGAFSGNTIYF
DNA: TGTGCCAGCAGCTCCCCGGGGACAGGAGCATTCTCTGGAAACACCATATATTTT

size: -
V: TRBV2
D: TRBD1
J: TRBJ1-5
CDR3: CAAGQSYSNQPQHF
DNA: TGTGCCGCGGGACAGAGCTATAGCAATCAGCCCCAGCATTTT

size: -
V: TRBV5-1
D: TRBD1
J: TRBJ1-2
CDR3: CASSPNRGFLNGYTF
DNA: TGCGCCAGCAGCCCAAACAGGGGTTTTTTGAATGGCTACACCTTC

size: -
V: TRBV12-3/TRBV12-4
D: -
J: TRBJ1-2
CDR3: CASSLAGDGYTF
DNA: TGTGCCAGCAGTTTAGCGGGAGATGGCTACACCTTC

size: -
V: TRBV2
D: -
J: TRBJ1-6
CDR3: CASTDIKNGRSPLHF
DNA: TGTGCCAGCACCGACATTAAGAACGGCCGCTCACCCCTCCACTTT

size: -
V: TRBV24-1
D: -
J: TRBJ2-3
CDR3: CATSDGSPGTQYF
DNA: TGTGCCACCAGTGATGGATCCCCGGGTACGCAGTATTTT

size: -
V: TRBV6-4
D: -
J: TRBJ1-6
CDR3: CASSEGQYNSPLHF
DNA: TGTGCCAGCAGTGAGGGCCAGTATAATTCACCCCTCCACTTT

size: -
V: TRBV5-5
D: -
J: TRBJ1-2
CDR3: CASSLVRGGRYGYTF
DNA: TGTGCCAGCAGCTTGGTACGGGGAGGGCGGTATGGCTACACCTTC

size: -
V: TRBV4-3
D: TRBD2
J: TRBJ2-5
CDR3: CASSQGLASLETQYF
DNA: TGCGCCAGCAGCCAAGGACTAGCGAGTTTGGAGACCCAGTACTTC

size: -
V: TRBV7-9
D: TRBD1
J: TRBJ2-4
CDR3: CASSLVQQGKNIQYF
DNA: TGTGCCAGCAGCTTAGTACAACAGGGGAAAAACATTCAGTACTTC

size: -
V: TRBV5-5
D: -
J: TRBJ1-3
CDR3: CASSLEGQGHIYF
DNA: TGTGCCAGCAGCTTGGAGGGTCAGGGACACATATATTTT

size: once
V: TRBV11-2
D: -
J: TRBJ2-1
CDR3: CASSLSWGLEQFF
DNA: TGTGCCAGCAGCTTAAGCTGGGGACTTGAGCAGTTCTTC

size: -
V: TRBV5-4
D: -
J: TRBJ1-2
CDR3: CASSVGQSNYGYTF
DNA: TGTGCCAGCAGCGTCGGACAGTCTAACTATGGCTACACCTTC

size: -
V: TRBV18
D: TRBD1
J: TRBJ2-7
CDR3: CASSTGTGEYEQYF
DNA: TGTGCCAGCTCAACCGGGACAGGAGAGTACGAGCAGTACTTC

size: -
V: TRBV3-1/TRBV3-2
D: -
J: TRBJ1-5
CDR3: CASSPGQVRNQPQHF
DNA: TGTGCCAGCAGTCCTGGACAAGTTCGCAATCAGCCCCAGCATTTT

size: -
V: TRBV2
D: -
J: TRBJ1-1
CDR3: CASRPTNTEAFF
DNA: TGTGCCAGCAGGCCCACTAACACTGAAGCTTTCTTT

size: -
V: TRBV28
D: -
J: TRBJ1-4
CDR3: CASSRPGEKLFF
DNA: TGTGCCAGCAGTAGACCGGGAGAAAAACTGTTTTTT

size: -
V: TRBV5-1
D: -
J: TRBJ2-5
CDR3: CASSADSPLLATQYF
DNA: TGCGCCAGCAGCGCGGACAGCCCTTTACTGGCGACCCAGTACTTC

size: -
V: TRBV5-1
D: TRBD2
J: TRBJ2-7
CDR3: CASSSTPVAGGTYEQYF
DNA: TGCGCCAGCAGCTCTACCCCAGTAGCGGGAGGAACCTACGAGCAGTACTTC

size: -
V: TRBV30
D: TRBD2
J: TRBJ2-2
CDR3: CAWSLAGTRELFF
DNA: TGTGCCTGGAGCCTAGCGGGCACCCGGGAGCTGTTTTTT

size: -
V: TRBV2
D: TRBD2
J: TRBJ2-3
CDR3: CASIKGLAGATDTQYF
DNA: TGTGCCAGCATCAAGGGACTAGCGGGGGCCACAGATACGCAGTATTTT